This T cell receptor beta chain emerged from a study of blood T cells in healthy people across ages. The CDR3 contains 15 residues. Trimming cost V 4 bases and J 4 bases, with 14 bases left between them. Through a sample-barcoded 5' primer and a J-beta primer mix, a second PCR was run for about 6 to 11 cycles. In TCRdb, the 5' RACE reads were re-called with MiXCR into one record per CDR3 protein. The sample shows 550,000 to 700,000 distinct CDR3 sequences, roughly 29% of them seen only once. The specimen was blood. The rearrangement joins TRBV12-3 or TRBV12-4 to TRBJ2-1, with D hard to call. The TCR sequence derives from a woman aged 70 to 79 in good health. The CDR3 bases are TGTGCCAGCAGTTCTACTACCCTCATATACAATGAGCAGTTCTTC. Its protein is CASSSTTLIYNEQFF.